Below are 17 T cell receptor beta chains sequenced from a single sample in a study of cytomegalovirus exposure and HLA in healthy donors. 60 Vbeta and 13 Jbeta primers were used in PCR. Assay used: immunoSEQ multiplex PCR; TCRdb lists only in-frame clones, some missing. The sample records over 150,000 clones, 82% being singletons. Sequences were obtained from PBMCs. Receptors originate from a boy younger than 10 in good health and CMV-seronegative.

The rearrangement links TRBV7-3 to TRBJ2-5; D unclear. Trimming removed 1 base from V and 4 bases from J, with 16 bases in between. CDR3 length equals 16 residues. Germline lookup yields CDR1 SGHTA and CDR2 FQGTGA. The CDR3 spells CASSLMASPYLETQYF. CDR3 DNA sequence: TGTGCCAGCAGCTTAATGGCTAGTCCGTACTTAGAGACCCAGTACTTC.

Worth noting for this clone: Other DNA sequences in the same sample also yield this CDR3. The chain has TRBV15 and TRBJ1-3, with no clear D. V was pared by 0 bases and J by 0 bases, with 6 bases between. The CDR3 sequence is 15 residues long. The germline V gene encodes CDR1 LNHNV and CDR2 YYDKDF (reference sequence). The CDR3 nucleotides read TGTGCCACCAGCAGAGATCCGGGCTCTGGAAACACCATATATTTT. Its translation is CATSRDPGSGNTIYF. Full variable domain (remainder filled in from reference TRBV15 and TRBJ1-3): DAMVIQNPRYQVTQFGKPVTLSCSQTLNHNVMYWYQQKSSQAPKLLFHYYDKDFNNEADTPDNFQSRRPNTSFCFLDIRSPGLGDTAMYLCATSRDPGSGNTIYFGEGSWLTVV.

This chain connects TRBV6-5 to TRBJ1-2; a weak D match, TRBD1 (6 bases). V lost 6 bases, J lost 10 bases, and 18 bases lay in between. There are 13 residues in the CDR3. The germline V gene has CDR1 MNHEY and CDR2 SVGAGI. The CDR3 nucleotides are TGTGCCAGCAGCCCCAGGACAGCCTCCGTCTACACCTTC. Residues: CASSPRTASVYTF.

The rearrangement uses TRBV20-1 and TRBJ2-5; tentative D call: TRBD2 (5 bases). Trimming removed 5 bases from V and 5 bases from J, with 9 bases in between. CDR1 is DFQATT, CDR2 SNEGSKA, per germline (reference sequence). The CDR3 consists of 11 residues. This chain's CDR3 is CSACRRETQYF. In DNA form, the CDR3 reads TGCAGTGCTTGTAGGAGGGAGACCCAGTACTTC.

This clone was recorded only once. V is TRBV6-5 and J is TRBJ2-1, with TRBD2 matching over 8 bases. The CDR3 is made up of 14 amino acids. After removal of 2 bases from V and 6 bases from J, the junction contained 3 bases not matched to a gene. CDR1 and CDR2 from the germline V gene are MNHEY and SVGAGI. The CDR3: CASSYRGGANEQFF. The CDR3 DNA sequence: TGTGCCAGCAGTTACCGGGGGGGGGCCAATGAGCAGTTCTTC.

The chain recombines TRBV7-3 with TRBJ2-7; 10 bases align to TRBD2. Germline V gives CDR1 SGHTA, CDR2 FQGTGA. Trimming at V came to 3 bases and at J to 8 bases, leaving 7 bases not matched to a gene. The CDR3 spans 14 residues. CDR3 sequence: CASSLTGTSDKQYF. CDR3 nucleotide sequence: TGTGCCAGCAGCTTGACCGGGACTAGCGATAAGCAGTACTTC.

The rearrangement uses TRBV6-5 and TRBJ2-7, with D perhaps TRBD1 (6 bases). Germline V CDR1 and CDR2: MNHEY, SVGAGI. CDR3 length: 16 amino acids. Trimming removed 0 bases from V and 7 bases from J, with 19 bases in between. This CDR3 is CASSYSVGQGIREQYF. The DNA for the CDR3 is TGTGCCAGCAGTTACTCGGTAGGGCAGGGGATTCGGGAGCAGTACTTC.

This sequence joins TRBV4-1 and TRBJ2-1, with 15 bases lining up with TRBD2. Per germline, CDR1 MGHRA and CDR2 YSYEKL. The CDR3 totals 18 residues. V trimming: 3 bases; J trimming: 1 base; junction bases outside the gene matches: 4. CDR3 in DNA: TGCGCCAGCAGCCACCGGGGGACTAGCGGGGGGTCCTACAATGAGCAGTTCTTC. This encodes CASSHRGTSGGSYNEQFF.

This sequence joins TRBV9 and TRBJ2-5, with 10 bases matching TRBD1. The DNA end lines up better with TRBJ2-7; the J call may be wrong. CDR1 SGDLS and CDR2 YYNGEE come from the germline V gene. The CDR3 loop spans 16 amino acids. CDR3 nucleotides: TGTGCCAGCAGCGTGACACCGGGACAGGGGATCTACGAGCAGTACTTC. Protein product: CASSVTPGQGIYEQYF.

This chain joins TRBV11-2 and TRBJ2-1; D unresolved. This CDR3 has 13 amino acids. V lost 6 bases and J 0 bases, leaving 6 bases between the germline ends. Germline assignment: CDR1 SGHAT and CDR2 FQNNGV. The chain's CDR3 is CASRRFSYNEQFF. CDR3 DNA sequence: TGTGCCAGCAGACGGTTCTCCTACAATGAGCAGTTCTTC.

Concerning this clone itself: This sample includes further DNA sequences coding for the same CDR3. The chain has TRBV4-3 and TRBJ2-1, with 7 bases fitting TRBD1. The CDR3 is 15 amino acids. Germline-derived CDR1 and CDR2 are LGHNA and YSLEER. The trim removed 0 bases at V and 9 bases at J, leaving 8 bases unmatched. The CDR3 protein is CASSQEGGRLTEQFF. CDR3 DNA: TGCGCCAGCAGCCAAGAAGGGGGCCGTTTGACTGAGCAGTTCTTC.

The rearrangement links TRBV11-1 to TRBJ1-2; a weak D match, TRBD1 (5 bases). Germline values: CDR1 SGHAT, CDR2 FQDESV (reference sequence). There are 16 residues in the CDR3. V was clipped by 1 base and J by 5 bases, with 17 bases between them. Here the CDR3 DNA reads TGTGCCAGCAGCTTAGAGTCGTCAGGGTTGGAGTATGGCTACACCTTC. Protein product: CASSLESSGLEYGYTF.

Here the CDR3 reads CSVDYRGNTEAFF. The CDR3 nucleotides are TGCAGCGTTGATTACAGGGGGAACACTGAAGCTTTCTTT. The genes are TRBV29-1 and TRBJ1-1; 7 bases are a match to TRBD1. The CDR3 has 13 residues. Unmatched junction bases numbered 2, after V lost 3 bases and J lost 1 base. Germline V gives CDR1 SQVTM, CDR2 ANQGSEA. The variable domain in full, with the rest retrieved from reference TRBV29-1 and TRBJ1-1, is SAVISQKPSRDICQRGTSLTIQCQVDSQVTMMFWYRQQPGQSLTLIATANQGSEATYESGFVIDKFPISRPNLTFSTLTVSNMSPEDSSIYLCSVDYRGNTEAFFGQGTRLTVV.

This clone was recorded a few times. This chain connects TRBV7-6 to TRBJ1-1; D ambiguous. CDR3 length: 13 residues. V shed 5 bases and J shed 4 bases, with 11 bases lying between them. The germline CDR1 and CDR2 sequences are SGHVS and FNYEAQ. CDR3 loop: CASSPRGGTEAFF. CDR3 coding DNA: TGTGCCAGCAGCCCCCGAGGAGGCACTGAAGCTTTCTTT.

The gene calls are TRBV2 and TRBJ2-1; 13 positions agree with TRBD2. The germline gives CDR1 SNHLY, CDR2 FYNNEI. V shed 5 bases and J 7 bases; nucleotides not matched to a gene: 11. The CDR3 runs 17 residues. The CDR3 DNA is TGTGCCAGCAGTCTGACTAGCGGGGGGCCCCTTGGGAATGAGCAGTTCTTC. Protein: CASSLTSGGPLGNEQFF.

The chain has TRBV5-1 and TRBJ2-1; TRBD1 aligns across 7 bases. The V segment lost 1 base and the J segment 5 bases; nucleotides outside the gene matches: 3. Germline V CDR1 and CDR2: SGHRS, YFSETQ. The CDR3 is 14 amino acids. The CDR3 region is CASSLSGQDNEQFF. CDR3 DNA sequence: TGCGCCAGCAGCTTGTCAGGACAGGACAATGAGCAGTTCTTC.

In its sample, this clone was seen a few times. The chain couples TRBV5-1 to TRBJ1-1; D possibly corresponds to TRBD1 (6 bases). The CDR3 spans 13 residues. CDR1 is SGHRS and CDR2 is YFSETQ in the germline V gene. Trimming removed 2 bases from V and 6 bases from J, with 11 bases in between. The CDR3 region has the DNA TGCGCCAGCAGCTTTACAGGGTCGGCTGAAGCTTTCTTT. This encodes CASSFTGSAEAFF. The entire variable domain, with the rest obtained from reference TRBV5-1 and TRBJ1-1, is as follows: KAGVTQTPRYLIKTRGQQVTLSCSPISGHRSVSWYQQTPGQGLQFLFEYFSETQRNKGNFPGRFSGRQFSNSRSEMNVSTLELGDSALYLCASSFTGSAEAFFGQGTRLTVV.